This TCR beta chain derives from a study of vaccination and CD4 T cells after COVID-19. Study details: Samples were taken after vaccination, a median of about 79 days after dose two, with a range of 14 to 241. Study-level points and caveats: In convalescent patients, a median approximately 90% of reactive clones appeared only post-vaccination.

Germline CDR1 reads LNHDA; CDR2 reads SQIVND (reference sequence). V lost 5 bases, J lost 2 bases, and 16 bases lay in between. The CDR3 consists of 16 residues. Cultured CD4+ T cells had their DNA profiled by the Oncomine TCR Beta short-read assay. TCRdb recomputed calls from the PCR reads with MiXCR, one row per CDR3 protein. Altogether roughly 16,000 distinct CDR3 sequences are present, about 48% being singletons, with the ten largest covering 9% to 15%. Worth noting for this clonotype: Antigen: not known.

The treatment: approximately 10-day PBMC culture with coronavirus spike peptide pools or control peptides (ViraFEST assay). ViraFEST used peptide pools to expand antigen-specific T cells, then sequenced TCRs. There were positive PCR dates ranging from March to December 2020, all predating US Alpha, Beta and Delta variants. Sample: CD4+ T cells from blood, cultured in vitro. The origin of this receptor is a human donor who had recovered from COVID-19. This chain links TRBV19 with TRBJ1-5; weak D call: TRBD1 (6 bases). The CDR3 sequence: CASSGGHRAGNQPQHF. The DNA for the CDR3 is TGTGCCAGTAGTGGCGGACACAGGGCCGGCAATCAGCCCCAGCATTTT.